Listed here are 21 T cell receptor beta chains from one sample, sequenced in a study of blood T cell repertoires in COVID-19. Repertoires were generated with immunoSEQ multiplex PCR, while TCRdb's copy carries only in-frame clones and drops some. The sample lists about 380,000 clones; 87% were seen once. The source material was PBMCs or T cells enriched from blood (not recorded which). The receptor source for this set is a man aged 30 to 39 who had recovered from COVID-19.

The rearrangement links TRBV11-2 to TRBJ2-3, with 7 bases aligning to TRBD1. Per germline, CDR1 SGHAT and CDR2 FQNNGV. V dropped 0 bases and J dropped 3; count of bases not matched to a gene: 0. The CDR3 runs 14 residues. CDR3 in amino acids: CASSLEDRTDTQYF. In DNA, the CDR3 is TGTGCCAGCAGCTTAGAGGACAGGACAGATACGCAGTATTTT.

The chain couples TRBV30 to TRBJ2-1; 7 nucleotides align to TRBD1. Per germline, CDR1 GTSNPN and CDR2 SVGIG (reference sequence). The length of the CDR3 is 14 residues. With V trimmed by 8 bases and J by 8 bases, 15 bases remained unmatched. The CDR3 sequence is CAGRFPQGRDEQFF. CDR3 DNA sequence: TGTGCCGGACGTTTCCCACAGGGGCGGGATGAGCAGTTCTTC.

V and J are TRBV5-5 and TRBJ1-2; tentative D call: TRBD1 (6 bases). Looked up from germline, CDR1 is SGHKS and CDR2 is YYEKEE (reference sequence). The V gene lost 3 bases and the J gene lost 3 bases, with 15 bases spanning the gap. This CDR3 is built from 15 residues. The CDR3 loop is CASSWGGASDYGYTF. The CDR3, as DNA: TGTGCCAGCAGCTGGGGGGGCGCGTCGGACTATGGCTACACCTTC.

This clone has just one count. The chain combines TRBV7-2 with TRBJ2-1; 9 bases are a match to TRBD2. The CDR3 extends over 15 amino acids. Trimming took 1 base from V and 8 from J; bases not matched to a gene: 6. The germline CDR1 and CDR2 sequences are SGHTA and FQGNSA. CDR3 loop: CASSLDGTSRDEQFF. Written as DNA, the CDR3 is TGTGCCAGCAGCTTAGATGGGACTAGCAGGGATGAGCAGTTCTTC. The complete variable domain, with remaining parts taken from reference TRBV7-2 and TRBJ2-1, reads GAGVSQSPSNKVTEKGKDVELRCDPISGHTALYWYRQSLGQGLEFLIYFQGNSAPDKSGLPSDRFSAERTGGSVSTLTIQRTQQEDSAVYLCASSLDGTSRDEQFFGPGTRLTVL.

This chain joins TRBV7-2 and TRBJ2-7, with D hard to call. The V end lost 5 bases, the J end lost 7 bases, and 15 bases lay between the germline ends. CDR3 length: 13 amino acids. CDR1 SGHTA and CDR2 FQGNSA come from the germline V gene. Here the CDR3 reads CASSDWNSGEQYF. CDR3 nucleotide sequence: TGTGCCAGCAGCGACTGGAACTCCGGGGAGCAGTACTTC.

The chain recombines TRBV5-1 with TRBJ2-7; 7 nucleotides match TRBD1. After removal of 1 base from V and 0 bases from J, the junction contained 4 bases not matched to a gene. The CDR3 has 15 residues. Germline assignment: CDR1 SGHRS and CDR2 YFSETQ. CDR3: CASSLLTGISYEQYF. The CDR3 DNA is TGCGCCAGCAGCTTGTTGACAGGGATCTCCTACGAGCAGTACTTC.

The V and J genes are TRBV7-2 and TRBJ1-3; TRBD1 is a possible D gene (6 bases). V was trimmed by 3 bases and J by 0 bases, leaving 9 bases between them. The CDR3 sequence is 15 residues long. The germline gives CDR1 SGHTA, CDR2 FQGNSA. CDR3 bases: TGTGCCAGCAGCTTTACAGGGAACTCTGGAAACACCATATATTTT. This codes for CASSFTGNSGNTIYF.

This chain joins TRBV21-1 and TRBJ1-1; the table's TRBD1 call for D was not verified on the DNA. TRBV21-1 is classified as a pseudogene. The CDR3 is 15 residues long. The CDR3, as DNA: TGTGCCAGCAGCAAAGGTGTGACAGTGAACACTGAAGCTTTCTTT. Translating it yields CASSKGVTVNTEAFF.

This chain links TRBV18 with TRBJ1-6; D is unresolved. Germline assignment: CDR1 KGHSH and CDR2 LQKENI. V lost 3 bases, J lost 8 bases, and 11 bases lay in between. The CDR3 loop spans 14 amino acids. The CDR3 coding sequence is TGTGCCAGCTCACCGAACCTACTTGATTCACCCCTCCACTTT. It is translated as CASSPNLLDSPLHF.

This sequence joins TRBV5-5 and TRBJ2-1; D not certain. Germline lookup yields CDR1 SGHKS and CDR2 YYEKEE (reference sequence). The CDR3 is 15 residues long. The germline V and J ends were trimmed by 0 bases and 10 bases, with 17 bases remaining between them. The CDR3 sequence is CASSLGGSFVGEQFF. The CDR3 bases are TGTGCCAGCAGCTTGGGCGGTAGCTTCGTTGGCGAGCAGTTCTTC.

The J gene is TRBJ1-5, the V gene TRBV6-1; 10 bases match TRBD1. Germline V gene data show CDR1 as MNHNS and CDR2 as SASEGT. V trimming: 1 base; J trimming: 7 bases; junction bases outside the gene matches: 4. CDR3 length: 15 amino acids. The CDR3 sequence: CASSEGTGGKQPQHF. In DNA, the CDR3 is TGTGCCAGCAGTGAAGGGACAGGGGGGAAACAGCCCCAGCATTTT.

This clone was observed a handful of times. This sequence joins TRBV29-1 and TRBJ1-4; 10 bases are a match to TRBD1. The CDR3 is 15 amino acids. V lost 0 bases and J lost 8; bases outside the gene matches: 6. CDR1 SQVTM and CDR2 ANQGSEA come from the germline V gene. The CDR3 DNA reads as TGCAGCGTTGAAGATCTGGGACAGGGGACGGAAAAACTGTTTTTT. Translated, it gives CSVEDLGQGTEKLFF.

This chain connects TRBV18 to TRBJ1-1; D uncertain. Germline V gene sequence: CDR1 KGHSH, CDR2 LQKENI. The V end was cut by 2 bases, the J end by 4 bases, with 11 bases between. The CDR3 is made up of 14 amino acids. The CDR3 sequence is CASSPEGSGTEAFF. CDR3 DNA: TGTGCCAGCTCACCAGAGGGCTCCGGCACTGAAGCTTTCTTT.

V gene TRBV12-5 combines with J gene TRBJ1-1; 9 bases agree with TRBD1. Per germline, CDR1 LGHNT and CDR2 FRNRAP. There are 14 residues in the CDR3. The ends lost 5 bases at V and 4 bases at J; junction bases unmatched: 5. In DNA, the CDR3 is TGTGCTAGTGGTCAACAGGGGGCGAGCACTGAAGCTTTCTTT. Its protein product is CASGQQGASTEAFF. The whole variable domain, filled in from reference TRBV12-5 and TRBJ1-1, reads DARVTQTPRHKVTEMGQEVTMRCQPILGHNTVFWYRQTMMQGLELLAYFRNRAPLDDSGMPKDRFSAEMPDATLATLKIQPSEPRDSAVYFCASGQQGASTEAFFGQGTRLTVV.

This rearrangement joins TRBV10-3 to TRBJ1-3; D gene ambiguous. The germline V gene encodes CDR1 ENHRY and CDR2 SYGVKD. V was pared by 4 bases and J by 0 bases, with 13 bases between. The CDR3 extends over 16 amino acids. CDR3 loop: CAISGRELISGNTIYF. In DNA, the CDR3 is TGTGCCATCAGTGGACGGGAGCTGATCTCTGGAAACACCATATATTTT.

The CDR3 region is CASSTSVPFYEQYF. Written as DNA, the CDR3 is TGTGCCAGCAGCACTAGCGTGCCCTTCTACGAGCAGTACTTC. The V gene is TRBV6-5, the J gene TRBJ2-7; 7 nucleotides line up with TRBD2. Germline V lookup: CDR1 MNHEY, CDR2 SVGAGI. The junction had 8 bases not matched to a gene; V was cut back by 6 bases and J by 3 bases. This CDR3 contains 14 residues.

V usage is TRBV6-1 and J usage is TRBJ2-1; D gene ambiguous. V lost 0 bases, J lost 3 bases, and 9 bases lay in between. The CDR3 is made up of 15 amino acids. The germline V gene has CDR1 MNHNS and CDR2 SASEGT. As DNA, the CDR3 is TGTGCCAGCAGTGAAGCGCGAAGAGTCTACAATGAGCAGTTCTTC. Translation: CASSEARRVYNEQFF.

The chain is built from TRBV5-8 and TRBJ1-5, with D hard to call. The CDR3 covers 14 residues. V dropped 2 bases and J dropped 0 bases, with 6 bases sitting between them. Germline loops: CDR1 SGHTS, CDR2 YDEGEE. In nucleotides, the CDR3 is TGTGCCAGCAGCTTTTTCTATAGCAATCAGCCCCAGCATTTT. Its translation is CASSFFYSNQPQHF.

The chain recombines TRBV29-1 with TRBJ1-1; D gene ambiguous. The CDR3 loop spans 12 amino acids. CDR1 and CDR2 (germline): SQVTM, ANQGSEA. Trimming shortened V by 5 bases and J by 2 bases, and 9 bases separated the two germline ends. The DNA for the CDR3 is TGCAGCGTTCTGGCAGATAACACTGAAGCTTTCTTT. Protein sequence: CSVLADNTEAFF.

This chain uses TRBV9 with TRBJ2-1; weak D call: TRBD2 (6 bases). The germline CDR1 and CDR2 sequences are SGDLS and YYNGEE. V was trimmed by 0 bases and J by 1 base, leaving 14 bases between them. This CDR3 has 17 residues. The chain's CDR3 is CASSVAGGITSYNEQFF. The CDR3 DNA is TGTGCCAGCAGCGTAGCGGGCGGGATAACTTCCTACAATGAGCAGTTCTTC.

The chain uses TRBV9 and TRBJ1-4; 7 bases are shared with TRBD1. CDR1 and CDR2 (germline): SGDLS, YYNGEE. The V segment lost 2 bases and the J segment 2 bases; nucleotides outside the gene matches: 6. The CDR3 is 16 residues long. The CDR3 sequence: CASSVSSRGTNEKLFF. The DNA of the CDR3 is TGTGCCAGCAGCGTCTCCAGCAGGGGGACTAATGAAAAACTGTTTTTT.